The next 17 T cell receptor beta chains were all read from a single sample in a study of CD8+ T cells in alopecia areata. Investigators isolated RNA and reverse transcribed it into cDNA to act as the sequencing template. The method was immunoSEQ multiplex PCR; TCRdb's version includes in-frame clones alone and lacks a portion of them. Among some 120,000 clones listed, 45% to 65% were seen once. The specimen was CD4+ T cells sorted from blood, collected at week 0. The receptor set was obtained from a human donor with alopecia areata.

The chain couples TRBV4-3 to TRBJ1-4, with D unclear. CDR1 is LGHNA and CDR2 is YSLEER in the germline V gene. V was shortened by 3 bases and J by 3 bases, with 5 bases between the two germline ends. The CDR3 loop spans 13 amino acids. The CDR3 protein is CASSQAANEKLFF. The CDR3 DNA is TGCGCCAGCAGCCAGGCAGCTAATGAAAAACTGTTTTTT.

J is TRBJ2-7 and V is TRBV7-2; D may be TRBD2 (6 bases). CDR1 and CDR2 from the germline V gene are SGHTA and FQGNSA. CDR3 length equals 14 residues. The V gene lost 4 bases and the J gene lost 2 bases, with 12 bases spanning the gap. The CDR3 spells CASSSEAGPYEQYF. The CDR3 coding sequence is TGTGCCAGCAGCTCGGAGGCGGGACCCTACGAGCAGTACTTC.

This chain links TRBV7-9 with TRBJ2-3, with D possibly TRBD2 on 6 matching bases. Germline V gene data show CDR1 as SEHNR and CDR2 as FQNEAQ (reference sequence). The CDR3 extends over 16 amino acids. V gave up 3 bases and J gave up 1 base, with 14 bases separating them. The CDR3, as DNA: TGTGCCAGCAGCTTTCAGGAGGGGTTGCGCACAGATACGCAGTATTTT. Residues: CASSFQEGLRTDTQYF.

CDR3 sequence (DNA): TGCGCCAGCAGCTTGGCTCAGGGCAGACAGCAGTACTTC. Translating it yields CASSLAQGRQQYF. This sequence joins TRBV5-1 and TRBJ2-7; D possibly corresponds to TRBD1 (5 bases). The CDR3 is 13 amino acids. V lost 0 bases and J lost 8, with 12 bases in between. Germline CDR1 and CDR2: SGHRS and YFSETQ.

CDR3 sequence (DNA): TGTGCCTGGAGTGCGAGGACTAGCAGATTCACAGATACGCAGTATTTT. Residues: CAWSARTSRFTDTQYF. The V gene is TRBV30, the J gene TRBJ2-3; 8 positions match TRBD2. Germline V lookup: CDR1 GTSNPN, CDR2 SVGIG (reference sequence). CDR3 length: 16 amino acids. With 1 base clipped from V and 2 bases from J, the junction kept 8 bases outside the gene matches.

This rearrangement joins TRBV4-1 to TRBJ2-5; D remains ambiguous. The CDR3 extends over 13 amino acids. CDR1 and CDR2 (germline): MGHRA, YSYEKL. Trimming removed 0 bases at V and 4 bases at J, with 6 bases between. CDR3 in amino acids: CASSQDRGETQYF. The CDR3 DNA is TGCGCCAGCAGCCAAGATCGAGGAGAGACCCAGTACTTC.

This clone occurred a few times. The same CDR3 also results from other DNA sequences found in this sample. The chain couples TRBV5-1 to TRBJ1-1; D is possibly TRBD1 (6 bases). V was shortened by 3 bases and J by 2 bases, with 11 bases between the two germline ends. The CDR3 covers 14 residues. In germline, CDR1 is SGHRS, CDR2 YFSETQ. The CDR3 region has the DNA TGCGCCAGCAGCTCAACACAGGGCAACACTGAAGCTTTCTTT. It encodes CASSSTQGNTEAFF. The variable domain in full, with the rest retrieved from reference TRBV5-1 and TRBJ1-1, is KAGVTQTPRYLIKTRGQQVTLSCSPISGHRSVSWYQQTPGQGLQFLFEYFSETQRNKGNFPGRFSGRQFSNSRSEMNVSTLELGDSALYLCASSSTQGNTEAFFGQGTRLTVV.

This clone was seen a handful of times. The rearrangement uses TRBV6-5 and TRBJ2-1; D gene uncertain. V was clipped by 6 bases and J by 9 bases, with 18 bases between them. The CDR3 is 14 residues long. The germline CDR1 and CDR2 sequences are MNHEY and SVGAGI. The CDR3 here is CASRPDSDWGEQFF. The DNA of the CDR3 is TGTGCCAGCAGACCCGACTCAGATTGGGGTGAGCAGTTCTTC.

This clone occurred once. At one end the junction does not follow the germline gene, possibly because of a read error. The J gene is TRBJ2-7, the V gene TRBV30; weak D call: TRBD1 (6 bases). Per germline, CDR1 GTSNPN and CDR2 SVGIG (reference sequence). This CDR3 is built from 12 residues. This CDR3 is CAWATGYYEQCF. CDR3 DNA: TGTGCCTGGGCTACAGGGTACTACGAGCAGTGCTTC.

The CDR3 here is CAISPGQGILSPLHF. CDR3 in DNA: TGTGCCATCAGTCCGGGACAGGGGATACTCTCACCCCTCCACTTT. The chain links TRBV10-3 to TRBJ1-6, with 10 bases fitting TRBD1. V trimming: 5 bases; J trimming: 10 bases; junction bases outside the gene matches: 8. Germline CDR1 reads ENHRY; CDR2 reads SYGVKD. This CDR3 contains 15 residues.

CDR3 amino acids: CAISEETSDTQYF. The CDR3 DNA follows: TGTGCCATCAGTGAGGAAACGAGTGATACGCAGTATTTT. The chain has TRBV10-3 and TRBJ2-3; D is uncertain. CDR1 and CDR2 from the germline V gene are ENHRY and SYGVKD. This CDR3 is built from 13 residues. V was clipped by 2 bases and J by 6 bases, with 9 bases between them.

Points on this clone: At the DNA level, this CDR3 is encoded by other sequences in the same sample as well. The V and J genes are TRBV10-3 and TRBJ2-5, with D possibly being TRBD1 (6 bases). There are 14 residues in the CDR3. The V end was cut by 6 bases, the J end by 0 bases, with 11 bases between. Germline values: CDR1 ENHRY, CDR2 SYGVKD. DNA of the CDR3: TGTGCCATCAGCCGAGGGGGAGACCAAGAGACCCAGTACTTC. The encoded protein is CAISRGGDQETQYF.

This chain's CDR3 is CASASGTGAYEQYF. For the CDR3, the DNA is TGTGCCAGCGCATCCGGGACCGGAGCCTACGAGCAGTACTTC. The chain couples TRBV6-5 to TRBJ2-7; the D gene could be TRBD1 or TRBD2 (5 bases each). V shed 8 bases and J shed 2 bases, with 16 bases lying between them. This CDR3 has 14 amino acids. Germline-derived CDR1 and CDR2 are MNHEY and SVGAGI.

The CDR3 coding sequence is TGTGCCAGCAGCGGGGAAAGTCGGGTCATTCAGTACTTC. Protein product: CASSGESRVIQYF. V is TRBV9 and J is TRBJ2-4; D unresolved. This CDR3 spans 13 amino acids. V was pared by 3 bases and J by 9 bases, with 13 bases between. Germline-derived CDR1 and CDR2 are SGDLS and YYNGEE.

This clone showed up just a few times. One end of the junction fails to match germline, which may point to a read error. V usage is TRBV18 and J usage is TRBJ2-2, with 7 bases aligning to TRBD2. Germline CDR1 reads KGHSH; CDR2 reads LQKENI. There are 16 residues in the CDR3. The CDR3 DNA reads TGTGCCAGCTCACCCCTTAGCGGGTGGAACGCCGGGGAGCTGTTTTTT. Its translation is CASSPLSGWNAGELFF.

There are a few counts of this clone. A read error may produce the germline difference seen at one junction end. The chain carries TRBV11-2 and TRBJ1-1, with D unclear. Germline V gives CDR1 SGHAT, CDR2 FQNNGV. This CDR3 contains 13 residues. This chain's CDR3 is CASSLVRGTGAFF. The DNA for the CDR3 is TGTGCCAGCAGCTTAGTTCGGGGAACTGGAGCTTTCTTT.

The chain carries TRBV4-1 and TRBJ1-5; D is perhaps TRBD1 (5 bases). The CDR3 has 17 residues. V was shortened by 3 bases and J by 0 bases, with 15 bases between the two germline ends. Germline loops: CDR1 MGHRA, CDR2 YSYEKL. The CDR3 spells CASSQSRGDGSNQPQHF. CDR3 nucleotides: TGCGCCAGCAGCCAGAGCCGGGGCGACGGTAGCAATCAGCCCCAGCATTTT.